The 3 T cell receptor beta chains below were found in one sample sequenced in a study of cytomegalovirus exposure and HLA in healthy donors (dated 2017 in TCRdb). The library was built by means of the immunoSEQ multiplex PCR assay. The multiplex PCR relied on a mix of 60 forward primers for TCR Vbeta segments and 13 reverse primers for TCR Jbeta segments. The immuneACCESS repertoire file appears here via TCRdb, limited to in-frame rearrangements. These files lack a portion of the clones; in checked studies, under half of the deficit traces to unresolved V genes, and the cause of the others is not known. This sample holds under 250,000 clones; 65% to 90% were observed only once. The biggest ten clones account for about 2.3% of the sample. The specimen sequenced was PBMCs. The source of these receptors is a woman aged 45-65 years in good health and CMV-seronegative.

V usage is TRBV10-2 and J usage is TRBJ2-5, with 10 nucleotides matching TRBD2. Germline CDR1 is WSHSY and CDR2 is SAAADI. V shed 2 bases and J 4 bases; nucleotides not matched to a gene: 13. This CDR3 comprises 18 residues. The CDR3 here is CASSEGLAGVPLGETQYF. The CDR3 nucleotides are TGCGCCAGCAGTGAGGGGCTAGCGGGAGTCCCCCTAGGAGAGACCCAGTACTTC.

The rearrangement uses TRBV7-2 and TRBJ2-7, with TRBD2 identical over 7 bases. There are 16 residues in the CDR3. V lost 2 bases to trimming and J lost 2 bases; unmatched junction nucleotides: 9. Looked up from germline, CDR1 is SGHTA and CDR2 is FQGNSA. As DNA, the CDR3 is TGTGCCAGCAGCTTAAGGGCTAGCGGAACTACCTACGAGCAGTACTTC. This gives the protein CASSLRASGTTYEQYF.

CDR3 residues: CASSYQEGNQPQHF. The CDR3 DNA reads TGTGCCAGCAGTTATCAAGAGGGCAATCAGCCCCAGCATTTT. The J gene is TRBJ1-5, the V gene TRBV6-5; D unresolved. From germline, CDR1 is MNHEY and CDR2 SVGAGI. The CDR3 extends over 14 amino acids. With 3 bases removed from V and 2 bases from J, the gap between germline ends came to 8 bases.